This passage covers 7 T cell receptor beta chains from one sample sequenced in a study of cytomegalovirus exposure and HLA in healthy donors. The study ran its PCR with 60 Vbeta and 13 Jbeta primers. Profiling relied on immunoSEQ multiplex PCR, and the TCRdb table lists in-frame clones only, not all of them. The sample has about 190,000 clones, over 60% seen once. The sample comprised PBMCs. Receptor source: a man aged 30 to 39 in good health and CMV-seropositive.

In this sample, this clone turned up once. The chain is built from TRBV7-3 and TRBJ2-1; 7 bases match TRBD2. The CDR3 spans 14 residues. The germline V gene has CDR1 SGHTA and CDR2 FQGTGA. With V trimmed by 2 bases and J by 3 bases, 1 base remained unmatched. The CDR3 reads CASSLGGGYNEQFF. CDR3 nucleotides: TGTGCCAGCAGCTTAGGGGGGGGCTACAATGAGCAGTTCTTC.

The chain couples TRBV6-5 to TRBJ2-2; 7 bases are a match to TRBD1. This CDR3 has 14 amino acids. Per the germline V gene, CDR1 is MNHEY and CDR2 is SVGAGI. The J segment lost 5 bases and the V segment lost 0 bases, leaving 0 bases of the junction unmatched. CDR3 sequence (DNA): TGTGCCAGCAGTTACTCGGGACAGACCGGGGAGCTGTTTTTT. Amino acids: CASSYSGQTGELFF.

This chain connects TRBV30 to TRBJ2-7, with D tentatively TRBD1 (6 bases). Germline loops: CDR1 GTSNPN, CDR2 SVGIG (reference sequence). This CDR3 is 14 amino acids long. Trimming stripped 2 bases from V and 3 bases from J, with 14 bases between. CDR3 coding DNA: TGTGCCTGGAGTCCGGGACACCGCTACTACGAGCAGTACTTC. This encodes CAWSPGHRYYEQYF.

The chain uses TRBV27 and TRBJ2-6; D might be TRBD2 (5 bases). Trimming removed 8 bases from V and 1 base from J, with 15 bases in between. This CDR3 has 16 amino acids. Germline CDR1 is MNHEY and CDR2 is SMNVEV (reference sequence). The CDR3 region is CASGLNSRSGANVLTF. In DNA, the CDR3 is TGTGCCAGCGGACTGAATTCCAGGTCTGGGGCCAACGTCCTGACTTTC. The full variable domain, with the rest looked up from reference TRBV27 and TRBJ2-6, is EAQVTQNPRYLITVTGKKLTVTCSQNMNHEYMSWYRQDPGLGLRQIYYSMNVEVTDKGDVPEGYKVSRKEKRNFPLILESPSPNQTSLYFCASGLNSRSGANVLTFGAGSRLTVL.

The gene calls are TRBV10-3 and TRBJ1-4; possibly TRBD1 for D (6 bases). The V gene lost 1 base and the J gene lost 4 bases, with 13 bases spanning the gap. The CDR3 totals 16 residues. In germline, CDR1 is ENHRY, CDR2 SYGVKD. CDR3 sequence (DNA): TGTGCCATCAGTGAGTTTCGTGGGACACTTAATGAAAAACTGTTTTTT. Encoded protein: CAISEFRGTLNEKLFF.

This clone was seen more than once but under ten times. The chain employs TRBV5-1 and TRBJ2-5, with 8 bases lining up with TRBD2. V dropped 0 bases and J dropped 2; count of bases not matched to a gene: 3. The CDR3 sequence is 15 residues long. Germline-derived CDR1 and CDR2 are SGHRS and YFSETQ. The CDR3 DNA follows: TGCGCCAGCAGCTTGGTCACGGGGGGGCAAGAGACCCAGTACTTC. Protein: CASSLVTGGQETQYF.

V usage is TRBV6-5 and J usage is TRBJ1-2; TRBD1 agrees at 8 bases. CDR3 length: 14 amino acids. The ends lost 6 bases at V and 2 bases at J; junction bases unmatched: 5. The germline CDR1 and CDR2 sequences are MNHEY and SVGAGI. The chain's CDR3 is CASSRRQGNYGYTF. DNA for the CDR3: TGTGCCAGCAGCCGAAGACAGGGGAACTATGGCTACACCTTC.